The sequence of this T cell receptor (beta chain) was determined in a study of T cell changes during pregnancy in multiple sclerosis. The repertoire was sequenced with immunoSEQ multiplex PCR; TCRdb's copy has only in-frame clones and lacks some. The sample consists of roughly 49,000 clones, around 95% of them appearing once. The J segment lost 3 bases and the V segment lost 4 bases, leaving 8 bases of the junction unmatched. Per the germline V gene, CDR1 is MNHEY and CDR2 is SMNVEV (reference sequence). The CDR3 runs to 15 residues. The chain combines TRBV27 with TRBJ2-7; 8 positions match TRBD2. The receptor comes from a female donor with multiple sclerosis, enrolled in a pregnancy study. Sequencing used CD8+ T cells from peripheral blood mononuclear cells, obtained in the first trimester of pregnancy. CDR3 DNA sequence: TGTGCCAGCAGTTACGGCGGGAGGTCAGGCTACGAGCAGTACTTC. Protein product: CASSYGGRSGYEQYF.